A selection of T cell receptor beta chains follows, all from one sample in a study of blood T cells in healthy people across ages. One entry per CDR3 protein, called by TCRdb with MiXCR from the 5' RACE reads. The data hold hundreds of thousands of distinct CDR3 sequences, with 55% to 70% observed a single time. Material: blood. These receptors originate from a man aged 25-45 years in good health. CDR3s include the opening cysteine and the closing phenylalanine or tryptophan.

TRBV12-5,CASGRSGTGGPYEQYF
TRBV7-2,CASSLEWYTKAYNEQFF
TRBV29-1,CSVPGTLDTQYF
TRBV7-2,CASSGGGRPDTQYF
TRBV20-1,CTAWAPNYNEQFF
TRBV28,CASSLYRTPYNEQFF
TRBV4-3,CASSQDHSGRNEQYF
TRBV5-1,CASKRDSYGYIF
TRBV9,CASSPPTPGDEQFF
TRBV7-8,CASSLEPMTGPISRISTDTQYF
TRBV7-2,CASSTMGLAGETQYF
TRBV14,CASSQEWGLGGKGYEQYF
TRBV7-9,CASSRPRGYGYTF
TRBV4-3,CASSQGWQGEGEAFF
TRBV7-9,CASSYSQVLETQYF
TRBV18,CASSPQFQGAEAFF
TRBV5-1,CASSLSPSLAGGNEQFF
TRBV7-7,CASSSRPPIHEQYF
TRBV4-3,CASSQGSGGSYNEQFF
TRBV6-2/TRBV6-3,CASSYSGQGYLYNEQFF
TRBV15,CATSREGLTQYF
TRBV5-1,CASSLGATDGYTF
TRBV28,CASSLLGVLRVPQETQYF
TRBV9,CASSVGSNQPQHF
TRBV11-2,CASSIGTVQETQYF
TRBV29-1,CSVGMGGNEKLFF
TRBV29-1,CSVQTSGEEQFF
TRBV27,CASSAGTGEETQYF
TRBV27,CASGVGLFPYNEQFF
TRBV2,CASSEARGKETQYF
TRBV29-1,CSAQGGLTSYEQYF
TRBV6-6,CASSFRGPGYNSPLHF
TRBV12-3/TRBV12-4,CASSLAGREGETQYF
TRBV20-1,CSARGQDSYNEQFF
TRBV24-1,CATRGKSRRYTDTQYF
TRBV7-2,CASSNSEKLFF
TRBV20-1,CSASLRIADEQYF
TRBV30,CACRGGLKNYEQYF
TRBV7-2,CASSLSLGETQYF